These T cell receptor beta chains were read from a single sample in a study of response to subunit inactivated influenza vaccine. Via MiXCR, TCRdb re-called the RT-PCR reads, giving one row per CDR3 protein. The table lists 550,000 to 800,000 distinct CDR3 sequences, around 14% of them singletons. This specimen consisted of PBMCs from blood, obtained roughly 15 days before vaccination. All receptors derive from a man aged 45 to 65 who received an inactivated influenza vaccine. Both conserved end residues are part of each CDR3. Each record gives: D gene, V gene, J gene, CDR3 protein. D genes are given only for firm matches.

.	TRBV4-1	TRBJ2-1	CASSQAPGVEQFF
.	TRBV7-9	TRBJ2-3	CASSFGTQYF
.	TRBV12-3/TRBV12-4	TRBJ1-5	CASSTQGRGGNQPQHF
.	TRBV11-2	TRBJ2-7	CASSLDRGGTPYEQYF
.	TRBV19	TRBJ2-3	CASSIMGVAGDTQYF
TRBD1	TRBV25-1	TRBJ2-5	CASRTGGSETQYF
TRBD1	TRBV5-1	TRBJ2-7	CASCTGTGVYEQYF
TRBD1	TRBV5-1	TRBJ2-1	CASYTGTGGYNEQFF
.	TRBV15	TRBJ1-1	CATSEDAATVNTEAFF
.	TRBV6-1	TRBJ2-7	CASSRVAGSYEQYF
TRBD2	TRBV7-2	TRBJ2-1	CASSLGGSGRVEQFF
TRBD1	TRBV3-1	TRBJ2-7	CASSGTVQYEQYF
.	TRBV7-9	TRBJ2-6	CASSMIQAGGANVLTF
.	TRBV7-9	TRBJ2-5	CASSLGGGAQGTQYF
.	TRBV4-3	TRBJ2-1	CASSQDLDYNEQFF
TRBD2	TRBV11-1	TRBJ2-3	CASSLILAGGPSSDTQYF
.	TRBV29-1	TRBJ1-1	CSVDDRNTEAFF
.	TRBV20-1	TRBJ2-5	CSARGVGSVETQYF
TRBD2	TRBV5-1	TRBJ2-7	CASSRKSIAGGSSYEQYF
.	TRBV6-2/TRBV6-3	TRBJ2-1	CASSNPGDEQFF
.	TRBV6-2/TRBV6-3	TRBJ1-2	CASSYGELGGYTF
.	TRBV5-1	TRBJ2-7	CVSSLAGYEQYF
.	TRBV7-9	TRBJ2-7	CASSLAPTSWQYF
.	TRBV29-1	TRBJ2-4	CSVEDPPQGRRNIQYF
.	TRBV7-9	TRBJ1-4	CASSPAGGEKLFF
.	TRBV6-6	TRBJ1-4	CASSTGEKLFF
.	TRBV2	TRBJ2-1	CASSEVGGSGDEQFF
TRBD2	TRBV7-3	TRBJ2-3	CASSLRLAGGRFPDTQYF
.	TRBV4-1	TRBJ1-2	CASSQGLSVYGYTF
TRBD2	TRBV9	TRBJ2-5	CASSASVGRVQETQYF
TRBD1	TRBV4-3	TRBJ2-2	CASSYYRGSGELFF
TRBD1	TRBV7-2	TRBJ2-3	CASGQGVDTQYF
.	TRBV20-1	TRBJ2-3	CSARGVRGTGTDTQYF
.	TRBV6-2/TRBV6-3	TRBJ2-3	CASRGMDYPGTDTQYF
.	TRBV5-1	TRBJ2-1	CASSIWGASGDEQFF
.	TRBV30	TRBJ2-6	CAWSVGAGYVSGANVLTF
.	TRBV4-3	TRBJ2-7	CASSQDFPGGVYEQYF
.	TRBV5-6	TRBJ1-2	CASSPPTGRVNYGYTF
.	TRBV7-8	TRBJ2-3	CASSLGLAGPGTDTQYF
.	TRBV7-8	TRBJ1-5	CASSLVGMSNQPQHF
.	TRBV12-3/TRBV12-4	TRBJ2-2	CAWEANTGELFF
TRBD2	TRBV5-1	TRBJ2-1	CASSLGGLAVNEQFF
TRBD1	TRBV10-3	TRBJ1-1	CAITGTGVTEAFF
TRBD2	TRBV29-1	TRBJ2-5	CSTPLAGDGETQYF
.	TRBV10-3	TRBJ1-1	CATTDLRGGNTEAFF
.	TRBV5-6	TRBJ2-7	CASSSGTARSEQYF
TRBD2	TRBV27	TRBJ2-3	CASSFAGRADTQYF
.	TRBV3-1	TRBJ1-5	CASSQMSNQPQHF